What follows describes a single TCR beta chain. Some clones are missing from TCRdb's copy, which holds only in-frame ones; the method was immunoSEQ multiplex PCR. The sample carries 55,000 to 75,000 clones, approximately 83% recorded once. The data derive from a study of blood T cell repertoires in COVID-19. From germline, CDR1 is MNHEY and CDR2 SVGAGI. This CDR3 comprises 12 residues. The V gene lost 2 bases and the J gene lost 4 bases, with 5 bases spanning the gap. The TCR comes from an elderly man with COVID-19, enrolled during active disease. V and J are TRBV6-5 and TRBJ1-2; D unresolved. Sequenced sample: peripheral blood. This chain's CDR3 is CASSYGRYGYTF. DNA for the CDR3: TGTGCCAGCAGTTACGGGCGCTATGGCTACACCTTC.